This entry describes one T cell receptor (beta chain). V lost 0 bases to trimming and J lost 7 bases, with 19 bases between them. The CDR3 runs 16 residues. CDR1 and CDR2 from the germline V gene are SGDLS and YYNGEE. Study members were between about 18 and 89 years old and lived in over 20 US regions. The record originates from a study of blood T cell repertoires in COVID-19. The wider study: Samples of COVID-19 (acute and convalescent) were obtained from the United States, Italy and Spain.

As processed by the authors: Reference gene primer amplification yielded estimated nucleated cell counts. The assay was immunoSEQ multiplex PCR, and TCRdb's table has in-frame clones only and misses some. The V and J calls and clone size come from that table; D and trimming were worked out from the DNA. The table shows 340,000 or so clones, with 86% occurring only once. The specimen was PBMCs or T cells enriched from blood (not recorded which). This sequence was found in a woman in her thirties or forties with acute COVID-19. The V gene is TRBV9, the J gene TRBJ1-2, with D tentatively TRBD1 (5 bases). The CDR3 DNA follows: TGTGCCAGCAGCGTAGAATTTTATGGGGGGATCGGTGGCTACACCTTC. Translation: CASSVEFYGGIGGYTF. The whole variable domain, remainder taken from reference TRBV9 and TRBJ1-2, is DSGVTQTPKHLITATGQRVTLRCSPRSGDLSVYWYQQSLDQGLQFLIQYYNGEERAKGNILERFSAQQFPDLHSELNLSSLELGDSALYFCASSVEFYGGIGGYTFGSGTRLTVV.